This T cell receptor beta chain was recovered during a study of response to subunit inactivated influenza vaccine. The CDR3 is 20 amino acids. The V and J ends lost 0 bases and 3 bases respectively, with 29 bases between them. CDR1 and CDR2 from the germline V gene are SQVTM and ANQGSEA. MiXCR, applied by TCRdb to the RT-PCR reads, yields one record per CDR3 protein. The table records around 520,000 distinct CDR3 sequences, 25% of them present only once. The sample was CD4+ T cells sorted from PBMCs, taken around 5 days after vaccination. This TCR came from a man aged 45 to 65 who received an inactivated influenza vaccine. The chain is built from TRBV29-1 and TRBJ2-5; perhaps TRBD1 as D (6 bases). CDR3 sequence reads: CSVEDTWVSRGHRPEETQYF. The DNA of the CDR3 is TGCAGCGTTGAAGATACTTGGGTGAGCAGGGGCCATCGGCCCGAAGAGACCCAGTACTTC.